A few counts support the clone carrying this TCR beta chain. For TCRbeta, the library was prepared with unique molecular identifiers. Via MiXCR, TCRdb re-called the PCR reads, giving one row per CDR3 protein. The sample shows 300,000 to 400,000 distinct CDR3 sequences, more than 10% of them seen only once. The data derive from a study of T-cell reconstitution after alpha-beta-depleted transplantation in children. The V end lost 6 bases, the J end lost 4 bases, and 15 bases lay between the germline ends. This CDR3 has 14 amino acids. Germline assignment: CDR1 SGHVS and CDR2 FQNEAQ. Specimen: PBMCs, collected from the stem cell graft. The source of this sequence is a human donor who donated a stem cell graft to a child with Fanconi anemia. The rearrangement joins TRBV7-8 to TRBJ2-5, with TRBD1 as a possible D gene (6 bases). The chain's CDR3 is CASRDLRGRETQYF. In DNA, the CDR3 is TGTGCCAGCAGGGACCTTAGGGGGAGAGAGACCCAGTACTTC.